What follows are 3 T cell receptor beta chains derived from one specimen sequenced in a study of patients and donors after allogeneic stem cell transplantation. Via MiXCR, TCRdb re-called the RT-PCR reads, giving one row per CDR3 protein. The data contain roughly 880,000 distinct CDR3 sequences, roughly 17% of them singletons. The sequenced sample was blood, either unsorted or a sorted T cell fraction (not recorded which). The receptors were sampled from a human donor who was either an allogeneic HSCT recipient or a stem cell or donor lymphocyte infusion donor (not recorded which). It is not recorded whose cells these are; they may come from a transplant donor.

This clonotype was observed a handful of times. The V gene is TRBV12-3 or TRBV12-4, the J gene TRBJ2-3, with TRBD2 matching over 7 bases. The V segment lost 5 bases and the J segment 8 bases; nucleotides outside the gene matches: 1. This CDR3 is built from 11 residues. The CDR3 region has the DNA TGTGCCAGCAGTCGGACTAGTACGCAGTATTTT. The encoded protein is CASSRTSTQYF.

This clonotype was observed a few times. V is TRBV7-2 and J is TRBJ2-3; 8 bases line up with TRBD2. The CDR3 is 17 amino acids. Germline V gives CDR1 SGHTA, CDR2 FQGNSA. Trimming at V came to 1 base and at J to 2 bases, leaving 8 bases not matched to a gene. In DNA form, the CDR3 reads TGTGCCAGCAGCTTAGGTCTAGCGGGCACGTACACAGATACGCAGTATTTT. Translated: CASSLGLAGTYTDTQYF.

The CDR3 loop reads CSVGGFGTDTQYF. Here the CDR3 DNA reads TGCAGCGTTGGGGGGTTCGGCACAGATACGCAGTATTTT. The gene calls are TRBV29-1 and TRBJ2-3; D may match TRBD1 or TRBD2 (5 bases each). Per germline, CDR1 SQVTM and CDR2 ANQGSEA. Trimming took 4 bases from V and 1 from J, leaving 9 bases between them. The CDR3 length is 13 residues.